This TCR beta chain comes out of a study of T cell changes during pregnancy in multiple sclerosis. The CDR3 totals 13 residues. With 8 bases removed from V and 1 base from J, the gap between germline ends came to 11 bases. Germline CDR1 and CDR2: MNHEY and SVGAGI. Sequenced by immunoSEQ multiplex PCR; TCRdb stores in-frame clones only, minus some. This sample has 90,000 to 120,000 clones; 92% occur once, and the top ten carry 0.78%. This material consisted of peripheral blood, taken in the third trimester of pregnancy. J is TRBJ1-2 and V is TRBV6-5; D gene uncertain. The TCR was taken from a female donor in good health, enrolled as a control in a pregnancy study. As DNA, the CDR3 is TGTGCCAGCCGACCGCGGGGTAACTATGGCTACACCTTC. Translation gives CASRPRGNYGYTF.